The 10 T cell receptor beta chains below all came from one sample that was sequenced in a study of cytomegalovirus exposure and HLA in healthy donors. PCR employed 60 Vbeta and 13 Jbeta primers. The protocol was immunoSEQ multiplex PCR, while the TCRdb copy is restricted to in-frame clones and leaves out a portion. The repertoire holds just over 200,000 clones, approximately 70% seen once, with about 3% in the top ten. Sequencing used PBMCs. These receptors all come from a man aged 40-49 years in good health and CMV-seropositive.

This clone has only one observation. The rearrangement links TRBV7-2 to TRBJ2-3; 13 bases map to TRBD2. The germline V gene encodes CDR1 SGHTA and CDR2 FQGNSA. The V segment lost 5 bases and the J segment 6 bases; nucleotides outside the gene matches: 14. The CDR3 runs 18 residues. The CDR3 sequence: CASSRYRTSGGTGDTQYF. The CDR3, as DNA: TGTGCCAGCAGCCGATATAGGACTAGCGGGGGCACGGGGGATACGCAGTATTTT.

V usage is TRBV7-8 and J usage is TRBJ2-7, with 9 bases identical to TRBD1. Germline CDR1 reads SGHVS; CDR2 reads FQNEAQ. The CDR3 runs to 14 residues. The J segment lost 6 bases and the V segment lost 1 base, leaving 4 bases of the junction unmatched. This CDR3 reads CASSLDRGPFEQYF. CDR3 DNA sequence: TGTGCCAGCAGCTTAGACAGGGGGCCATTCGAGCAGTACTTC.

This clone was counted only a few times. The CDR3 here is CASSRTRQRGETQYF. The CDR3 region has the DNA TGTGCCAGCAGTCGGACCCGCCAGAGGGGGGAGACCCAGTACTTC. The chain couples TRBV6-1 to TRBJ2-5; TRBD1 is a possible D gene (6 bases). CDR1 is MNHNS and CDR2 is SASEGT in the germline V gene. The CDR3 covers 15 residues. V lost 5 bases, J lost 5 bases, and 18 bases lay in between.

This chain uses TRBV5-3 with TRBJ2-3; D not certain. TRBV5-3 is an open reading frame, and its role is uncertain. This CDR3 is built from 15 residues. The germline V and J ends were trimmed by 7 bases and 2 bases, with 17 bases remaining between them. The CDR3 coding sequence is TGTGCCAGAGTTTGGTCGCCACTTAACACAGATACGCAGTATTTT. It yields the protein CARVWSPLNTDTQYF.

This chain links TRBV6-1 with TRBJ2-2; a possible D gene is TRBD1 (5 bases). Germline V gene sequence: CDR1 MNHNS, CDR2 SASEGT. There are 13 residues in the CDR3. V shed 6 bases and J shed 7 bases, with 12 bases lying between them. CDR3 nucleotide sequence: TGTGCCAGCAGCGCTAGGGGAATCGGGGAGCTGTTTTTT. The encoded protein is CASSARGIGELFF.

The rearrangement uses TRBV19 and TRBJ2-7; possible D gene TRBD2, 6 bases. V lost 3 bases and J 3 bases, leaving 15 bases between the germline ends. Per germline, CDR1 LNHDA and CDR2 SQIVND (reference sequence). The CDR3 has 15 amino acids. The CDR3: CASSMSGGDFYEQYF. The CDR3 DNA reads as TGTGCCAGTAGTATGAGTGGTGGGGACTTCTACGAGCAGTACTTC.

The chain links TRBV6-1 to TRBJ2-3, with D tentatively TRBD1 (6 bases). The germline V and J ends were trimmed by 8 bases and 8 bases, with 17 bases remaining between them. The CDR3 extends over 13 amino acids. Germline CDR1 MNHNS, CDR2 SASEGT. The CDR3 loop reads CASHKLGAGTQYF. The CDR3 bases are TGTGCCAGCCACAAACTGGGGGCAGGTACGCAGTATTTT.

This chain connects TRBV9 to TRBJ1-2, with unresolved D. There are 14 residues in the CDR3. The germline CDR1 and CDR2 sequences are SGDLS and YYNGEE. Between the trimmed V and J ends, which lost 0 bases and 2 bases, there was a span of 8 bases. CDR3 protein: CASSVETNNYGYTF. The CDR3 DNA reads TGTGCCAGCAGCGTAGAAACAAACAACTATGGCTACACCTTC. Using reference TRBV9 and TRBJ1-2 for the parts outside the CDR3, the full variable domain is DSGVTQTPKHLITATGQRVTLRCSPRSGDLSVYWYQQSLDQGLQFLIQYYNGEERAKGNILERFSAQQFPDLHSELNLSSLELGDSALYFCASSVETNNYGYTFGSGTRLTVV.

The CDR3: CASSPDRAGAPQHF. The DNA of the CDR3 is TGCGCCAGCAGCCCTGACAGGGCCGGGGCGCCCCAGCATTTT. This chain links TRBV4-1 with TRBJ1-5; 7 positions match TRBD1. The V segment lost 4 bases and the J segment 9 bases; nucleotides outside the gene matches: 9. The germline CDR1 and CDR2 sequences are MGHRA and YSYEKL. The CDR3 runs 14 residues.

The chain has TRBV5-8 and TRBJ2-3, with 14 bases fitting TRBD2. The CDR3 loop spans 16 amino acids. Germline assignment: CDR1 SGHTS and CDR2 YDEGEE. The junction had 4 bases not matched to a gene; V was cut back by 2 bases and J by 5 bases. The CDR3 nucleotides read TGTGCCAGCAGCTTCGGGACTAGCGGGGGCAGAGATACGCAGTATTTT. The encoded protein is CASSFGTSGGRDTQYF.